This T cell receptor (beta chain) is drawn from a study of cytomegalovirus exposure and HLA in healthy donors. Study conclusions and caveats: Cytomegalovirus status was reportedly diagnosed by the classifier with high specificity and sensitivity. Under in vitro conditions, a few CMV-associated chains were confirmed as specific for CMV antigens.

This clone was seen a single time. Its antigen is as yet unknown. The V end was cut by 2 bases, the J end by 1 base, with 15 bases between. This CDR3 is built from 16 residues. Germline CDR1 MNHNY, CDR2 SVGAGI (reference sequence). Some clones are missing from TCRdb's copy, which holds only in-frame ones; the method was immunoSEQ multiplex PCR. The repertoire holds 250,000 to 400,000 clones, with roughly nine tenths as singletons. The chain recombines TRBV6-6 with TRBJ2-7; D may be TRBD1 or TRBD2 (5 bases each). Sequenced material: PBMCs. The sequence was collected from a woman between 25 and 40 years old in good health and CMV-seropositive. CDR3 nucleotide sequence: TGTGCCAGCAGTTACCCGGGGAGTGCAGGGTCCTACGAGCAGTACTTC. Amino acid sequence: CASSYPGSAGSYEQYF.